What follows are 3 T cell receptor beta chains derived from one specimen sequenced in a study of blood T cell repertoires in COVID-19 (dated by TCRdb to between 2020 and 2021). The method was the immunoSEQ multiplex PCR assay. TCRdb mirrors the immuneACCESS table, restricted to in-frame sequences. Some clones are absent from its copies; in checked studies, under half trace to an unresolved V gene, and the reason for the others is unknown. Counted in this sample were under 200,000 clones; under 90% of them appeared once. 3.4% of the sample belongs to the ten largest clones. Material for sequencing was PBMCs or T cells enriched from blood (not recorded which). These TCRs come from a woman aged 55-69 years who had recovered from COVID-19.

This chain uses TRBV5-1 with TRBJ1-6, with 7 bases fitting TRBD1. V lost 1 base and J lost 8; bases outside the gene matches: 3. Germline CDR1 SGHRS, CDR2 YFSETQ. This CDR3 is built from 14 residues. CDR3 sequence reads: CASSLRDSDSPLHF. Written as DNA, the CDR3 is TGCGCCAGCAGCTTGCGGGACAGCGATTCACCCCTCCACTTT.

The chain couples TRBV27 to TRBJ2-2, with D tentatively TRBD1 (5 bases). Germline CDR1 is MNHEY and CDR2 is SMNVEV (reference sequence). This CDR3 region has 16 residues. V lost 3 bases, J lost 1 base, and 12 bases lay in between. CDR3 protein: CASSFNPTVNTGELFF. In DNA, the CDR3 is TGTGCCAGCAGTTTCAACCCGACAGTGAACACCGGGGAGCTGTTTTTT.

The chain combines TRBV18 with TRBJ2-1; 11 nucleotides line up with TRBD2. The CDR3 is 17 amino acids. CDR1 and CDR2 from the germline V gene are KGHSH and LQKENI. V trimming: 1 base; J trimming: 3 bases; junction bases outside the gene matches: 5. In DNA, the CDR3 is TGTGCCAGCTCACCACTCTCTAGCGGGGGGAACTACAATGAGCAGTTCTTC. Protein product: CASSPLSSGGNYNEQFF.